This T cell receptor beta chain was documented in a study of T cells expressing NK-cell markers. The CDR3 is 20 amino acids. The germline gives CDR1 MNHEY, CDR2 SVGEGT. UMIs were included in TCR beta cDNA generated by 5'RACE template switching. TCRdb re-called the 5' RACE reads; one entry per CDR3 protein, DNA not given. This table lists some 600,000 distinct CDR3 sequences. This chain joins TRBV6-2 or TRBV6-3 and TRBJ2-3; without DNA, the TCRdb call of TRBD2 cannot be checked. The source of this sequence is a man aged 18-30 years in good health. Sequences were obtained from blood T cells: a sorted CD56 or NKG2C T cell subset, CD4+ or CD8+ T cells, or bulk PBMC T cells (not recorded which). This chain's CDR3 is CASSYSGRVVAGGFPDTQYF.